The 3 T cell receptor beta chains below were found in one sample sequenced in a study of shared clonotypes between healthy human individuals. Profiling relied on immunoSEQ multiplex PCR, and the TCRdb table lists in-frame clones only, not all of them. The sample includes millions of clones, 90% to 95% seen only once; the top ten take about 0.13%. Sequencing used naive CD4+ T cells sorted from blood. Subset meaning: CD45RA+ positively selected. The receptors were gathered from a young man in good health.

Concerning this clone itself: This same CDR3 is encoded by further DNA sequences in the sample. This chain connects TRBV10-3 to TRBJ2-5; TRBD1 might be the D (6 bases). The V gene's germline CDR1 is ENHRY and CDR2 SYGVKD. The CDR3 has 14 residues. V lost 0 bases, J lost 2 bases, and 7 bases lay in between. The CDR3 here is CAISESTGQETQYF. CDR3 nucleotides: TGTGCCATCAGTGAGTCAACAGGGCAAGAGACCCAGTACTTC.

A note on this clone: Relative to the germline gene, one junction end is altered; a read error may explain this. The CDR3 sequence: CASSLSGTGHGVF. For the CDR3, the DNA is TGTGCCAGCAGCCTCTCCGGGACAGGGCATGGGGTCTTT. This chain uses TRBV2 with TRBJ2-3; 9 bases line up with TRBD1. CDR1 and CDR2 (germline): SNHLY, FYNNEI. This CDR3 spans 13 amino acids.

As for this clone: The sample carries other DNA sequences with the same CDR3. V is TRBV7-2 and J is TRBJ2-2, with D perhaps TRBD1 (6 bases). V shed 3 bases and J shed 0 bases, with 8 bases lying between them. CDR1 and CDR2 (germline): SGHTA, FQGNSA. The CDR3 is 15 amino acids. Here the CDR3 reads CASSLGQANTGELFF. The CDR3 bases are TGTGCCAGCAGCTTGGGACAAGCGAACACCGGGGAGCTGTTTTTT. Variable domain in full (rest from reference TRBV7-2 and TRBJ2-2): GAGVSQSPSNKVTEKGKDVELRCDPISGHTALYWYRQSLGQGLEFLIYFQGNSAPDKSGLPSDRFSAERTGGSVSTLTIQRTQQEDSAVYLCASSLGQANTGELFFGEGSRLTVL.